Following are 13 T cell receptor beta chains from one sample sequenced in a study of OX40 agonist ivuxolimab in advanced cancers. Library construction relied on the immunoSEQ multiplex PCR assay. TCRdb stores this immuneACCESS table with in-frame sequences only. Part of the clones is absent; in the studies checked, under half of the shortfall reflects unresolved V genes, and no reason is known for the rest. A total of tens of thousands of clones appear in this sample, around 83% of them only once. The leading ten clones occupy approximately 4.5% of the sample. Source: CD4+ or CD8+ T cells sorted from blood, taken in a trial of the OX40 agonist ivuxolimab. Every receptor here comes from an adult with an advanced solid tumor such as melanoma, head and neck, liver or kidney cancer.

This clone came up a few times. The chain is built from TRBV5-6 and TRBJ1-3; D is possibly TRBD1 (6 bases). V dropped 2 bases and J dropped 1 base, with 13 bases sitting between them. CDR3 length: 16 residues. Germline V gene sequence: CDR1 SGHDT, CDR2 YYEEEE. The CDR3 DNA reads TGTGCCAGCAGCTTCTTAGGGGGATGGTCTGGAAACACCATATATTTT. Encoded protein: CASSFLGGWSGNTIYF.

V is TRBV19 and J is TRBJ1-1; D is unclear. The CDR3 is made up of 14 amino acids. Trimming shortened V by 6 bases and J by 2 bases, and 13 bases separated the two germline ends. The germline gives CDR1 LNHDA, CDR2 SQIVND (reference sequence). CDR3 amino acids: CASRTYEPNTEAFF. The CDR3 DNA reads TGTGCCAGTAGGACATACGAACCCAACACTGAAGCTTTCTTT.

This chain joins TRBV9 and TRBJ2-1, with D hard to call. This CDR3 is 11 amino acids long. Germline lookup yields CDR1 SGDLS and CDR2 YYNGEE. With 3 bases removed from V and 11 bases from J, the gap between germline ends came to 9 bases. CDR3 loop: CASSEGFKQFF. The CDR3 coding sequence is TGTGCCAGCAGCGAGGGTTTTAAGCAGTTCTTC.

In DNA, the CDR3 is TGTGCCAGCAGTTTTCCACAGGGGGGCTCTGGGGCCAACGTCCTGACTTTC. It is translated as CASSFPQGGSGANVLTF. The J gene is TRBJ2-6, the V gene TRBV11-3; 8 bases line up with TRBD1. This CDR3 spans 17 amino acids. With 6 bases clipped from V and 0 bases from J, the junction kept 7 bases outside the gene matches. Germline V gives CDR1 SGHNT, CDR2 YENEEA.

The chain links TRBV30 to TRBJ1-5; 9 bases align to TRBD1. This CDR3 region has 13 residues. Germline CDR1 and CDR2: GTSNPN and SVGIG (reference sequence). The trim removed 4 bases at V and 7 bases at J, leaving 5 bases unmatched. CDR3 residues: CAWTGQGNQPQHF. CDR3 coding DNA: TGTGCCTGGACCGGACAGGGGAACCAGCCCCAGCATTTT. The variable domain in full, completed from reference TRBV30 and TRBJ1-5, reads SQTIHQWPATLVQPVGSPLSLECTVEGTSNPNLYWYRQAAGRGLQLLFYSVGIGQISSEVPQNLSASRPQDRQFILSSKKLLLSDSGFYLCAWTGQGNQPQHFGDGTRLSIL.

The chain links TRBV29-1 to TRBJ1-2; no reliable D call. The germline CDR1 and CDR2 sequences are SQVTM and ANQGSEA. V was trimmed by 7 bases and J by 2 bases, leaving 23 bases between them. This CDR3 region has 16 residues. The CDR3 DNA follows: TGCAGCGCCCTAAGGTCCACGGGCTCTCTAAACTATGGCTACACCTTC. Protein product: CSALRSTGSLNYGYTF.

This clone was observed once. The rearrangement uses TRBV11-3 and TRBJ2-1; 7 bases match TRBD1. Germline CDR1 reads SGHNT; CDR2 reads YENEEA. The CDR3 is 12 amino acids. After removal of 5 bases from V and 10 bases from J, the junction contained 5 bases not matched to a gene. The CDR3, as DNA: TGTGCCAGCAGCCAGGAACAGGGGGAGCAGTTCTTC. This codes for CASSQEQGEQFF.

CDR3 nucleotide sequence: TGTGCCAGCAGCAAAGCGCTTTTAGGAGGGGGGGCCGCCAAAAACATTCAGTACTTC. This codes for CASSKALLGGGAAKNIQYF. The chain uses TRBV21-1 and TRBJ2-4; TRBD2 is the table's D call and was not checked against the DNA. TRBV21-1 is recorded as a pseudogene. The CDR3 is 19 residues long.

The chain recombines TRBV28 with TRBJ1-5; a possible D gene is TRBD1 (6 bases). The CDR3 contains 14 residues. V gave up 3 bases and J gave up 5 bases, with 11 bases separating them. Germline values: CDR1 MDHEN, CDR2 SYDVKM. The CDR3 coding sequence is TGTGCCAGCAGTTTGATTTCAGGGGATCAGCCCCAGCATTTT. It encodes CASSLISGDQPQHF.

J is TRBJ2-5 and V is TRBV9; 10 nucleotides match TRBD2. Germline V gives CDR1 SGDLS, CDR2 YYNGEE. V gave up 0 bases and J gave up 1 base; unmatched junction bases: 3. The CDR3 runs to 16 residues. The CDR3: CASSVELAGIQETQYF. As DNA, the CDR3 is TGTGCCAGCAGCGTAGAACTAGCGGGGATCCAAGAGACCCAGTACTTC.

The chain uses TRBV4-1 and TRBJ2-6; a possible D gene is TRBD2 (6 bases). Germline V gene data show CDR1 as MGHRA and CDR2 as YSYEKL. The CDR3 spans 17 residues. Trimming took off 4 bases at V and 2 bases at J, with 15 bases between the two ends. The CDR3 coding sequence is TGCGCCAGCAGCCTCGGGCCCGGGGGAGCTGGGGCCAACGTCCTGACTTTC. Protein: CASSLGPGGAGANVLTF.

The rearrangement links TRBV9 to TRBJ2-1; 7 nucleotides line up with TRBD2. Trimming cost V 1 base and J 3 bases; bases outside gene matches: 4. CDR1 SGDLS and CDR2 YYNGEE come from the germline V gene. CDR3 size: 15 residues. The CDR3 sequence: CASSVSGDYYNEQFF. In nucleotides, the CDR3 is TGTGCCAGCAGCGTAAGCGGGGATTACTACAATGAGCAGTTCTTC.

The rearrangement links TRBV30 to TRBJ1-5, with unresolved D. Trimming cost V 0 bases and J 7 bases, with 13 bases left between them. CDR3 length: 14 amino acids. CDR1 and CDR2 from the germline V gene are GTSNPN and SVGIG (reference sequence). The CDR3 sequence is CAWSVSLAWQPQHF. The CDR3 DNA sequence: TGTGCCTGGAGTGTTTCGTTGGCGTGGCAGCCCCAGCATTTT.